This is a list of T cell receptor beta chains from one sample in a study of cytomegalovirus exposure and HLA in healthy donors. Clones were read by immunoSEQ multiplex PCR, and TCRdb kept only the in-frame ones, dropping some. The table includes roughly 100,000 clones, around 60% detected once. The sample comprised PBMCs. The receptors stem from a human donor in good health. CDR3s include the opening cysteine and the closing phenylalanine or tryptophan. The D gene is left open where the match is weak. Size tells how often a clone was seen (once, few, many) or the class of an expanded clone, and some rows leave it out.

D: -; V: TRBV2; J: TRBJ2-7; size: -; DNA: TGTGCCAGCAGTGTAGACGGGACTCGAACCTACGAGCAGTACTTC; CDR3: CASSVDGTRTYEQYF
D: -; V: TRBV7-9; J: TRBJ2-7; size: -; DNA: TGTGCCAGCAGCTTGGCCCGTTACAGGGACCTAAAGGACGAGCAGTACTTC; CDR3: CASSLARYRDLKDEQYF
D: -; V: TRBV5-4; J: TRBJ2-7; size: once; DNA: TGTGCCAGCAGCTTCTCCCCCCCGATTTTAGACATGCCCTACGAGCAGTACTTC; CDR3: CASSFSPPILDMPYEQYF
D: -; V: TRBV5-1; J: TRBJ2-1; size: once; DNA: TGCGCCAGCAGCTCTACTTTGGTCGGAGGCGACAATGAGCAGTTCTTC; CDR3: CASSSTLVGGDNEQFF
D: TRBD2; V: TRBV27; J: TRBJ2-1; size: -; DNA: TGTGCCAGCAGTTTCAGAGCGGGAGGTCCCAATGAGCAGTTCTTC; CDR3: CASSFRAGGPNEQFF
D: TRBD1; V: TRBV28; J: TRBJ2-7; size: -; DNA: TGTGCCAGCAGCTCCGCCGGGACAGGGGTCGACGAGCAGTACTTC; CDR3: CASSSAGTGVDEQYF
D: -; V: TRBV11-2; J: TRBJ1-1; size: -; DNA: TGTGCCAGCAGCCTTAAAACGGGGAACACTGAAGCTTTCTTT; CDR3: CASSLKTGNTEAFF
D: TRBD2; V: TRBV5-4; J: TRBJ2-3; size: -; DNA: TGTGCCAGCAGCTGGGCTAGCGGTCGGAACACAGATACGCAGTATTTT; CDR3: CASSWASGRNTDTQYF
D: TRBD2; V: TRBV30; J: TRBJ2-3; size: few; DNA: TGTGCCTGGAGTCCAGCGGGACTGGGTACGCAGTATTTT; CDR3: CAWSPAGLGTQYF
D: TRBD1; V: TRBV27; J: TRBJ2-1; size: -; DNA: TGTGCCAGCAGTTTAACAGGGGCTCTTGAGCAGTTCTTC; CDR3: CASSLTGALEQFF
D: TRBD1; V: TRBV7-6; J: TRBJ1-4; size: -; DNA: TGTGCCAGCAGCTTAGGGACAGGCCCAAAGAATGAAAAACTGTTTTTT; CDR3: CASSLGTGPKNEKLFF
D: TRBD1; V: TRBV28; J: TRBJ1-1; size: -; DNA: TGTGCCAGCACCACAGGGGGCGAGTTCACTGAAGCTTTCTTT; CDR3: CASTTGGEFTEAFF
D: TRBD2; V: TRBV5-1; J: TRBJ2-7; size: -; DNA: TGCGCCAGCAGCCTCACCGGGACTAGCGGGAGTGCGGGCGAGCAGTACTTC; CDR3: CASSLTGTSGSAGEQYF
D: TRBD1; V: TRBV18; J: TRBJ2-7; size: -; DNA: TGTGCCAGCTCACCCGACAGGGACGAGCAGTACTTC; CDR3: CASSPDRDEQYF
D: -; V: TRBV7-8; J: TRBJ1-3; size: -; DNA: TGTGCCAGCAGCTTAGTGCAGGGGGGAAACACCATATATTTT; CDR3: CASSLVQGGNTIYF
D: -; V: TRBV21-1; J: TRBJ1-5; size: medium-sized; DNA: TGTGCCAGCAGCCTGACCGCCCACAGTTCCATCCCCCAGCATTTT; CDR3: CASSLTAHSSIPQHF
D: -; V: TRBV7-9; J: TRBJ1-1; size: -; DNA: TGTGCCAGCAGCTTAGCAGGAGTCAGGACTATGAACACTGAAGCTTTCTTT; CDR3: CASSLAGVRTMNTEAFF
D: -; V: TRBV7-9; J: TRBJ2-5; size: -; DNA: TGTGCCAGCAGCTTAGCGGGAGGTCAGGAGACCCAGTACTTC; CDR3: CASSLAGGQETQYF